The 22 T cell receptor beta chains below come from one sample, sequenced in a study of T cells after yellow fever vaccination. TCRdb re-derived calls from the 5' RACE reads in MiXCR, one entry per CDR3 protein. This repertoire shows about 310,000 distinct CDR3 sequences, about 3.5% found once; its top ten account for 20% to 25%. Sequencing used PBMCs, obtained on the day of the yellow fever booster vaccination. These receptors came from a man aged 18 to 30 who received the YFV17D yellow fever vaccine.

In this sample, this clonotype turned up many times. The chain couples TRBV7-8 to TRBJ2-3; D is unclear. The V end lost 5 bases, the J end lost 8 bases, and 11 bases lay between the germline ends. The CDR3 totals 12 residues. Per the germline V gene, CDR1 is SGHVS and CDR2 is FQNEAQ. The CDR3 loop reads CASSQSLGTQYF. The CDR3 nucleotides are TGTGCCAGCAGCCAATCTTTGGGTACGCAGTATTTT.

This clonotype was seen repeatedly, ten times or more. The V call is TRBV28, the J call TRBJ2-6, with D possibly being TRBD2 (5 bases). Germline V CDR1 and CDR2: MDHEN, SYDVKM. V was clipped by 8 bases and J by 0 bases, with 17 bases between them. The CDR3 length is 17 residues. This chain's CDR3 is CASFGRGRSSGANVLTF. CDR3 nucleotides: TGTGCCAGCTTCGGGCGAGGGCGAAGCTCTGGGGCCAACGTCCTGACTTTC.

This clonotype was detected ten times or more. The chain has TRBV25-1 and TRBJ2-7, with 8 bases aligning to TRBD1. The ends lost 8 bases at V and 6 bases at J; junction bases unmatched: 12. The CDR3 consists of 14 residues. Germline V lookup: CDR1 MGHDK, CDR2 SYGVNS. The CDR3 DNA reads TGTGCCAGCCCGGGTGATGCAGGGGGCGGCGAGCAGTACTTC. This sequence encodes CASPGDAGGGEQYF.

This clonotype was seen repeatedly, ten times or more. The rearrangement uses TRBV2 and TRBJ2-7; D call uncertain. CDR1 is SNHLY and CDR2 is FYNNEI in the germline V gene. Trimming took off 5 bases at V and 6 bases at J, with 17 bases between the two ends. The CDR3 extends over 14 amino acids. The CDR3 region has the DNA TGTGCCAGCAGTCGTAGTTTCGGACCTCGCGAGCAGTACTTC. Its translation: CASSRSFGPREQYF.

This clonotype has at least ten counts. This chain joins TRBV5-1 and TRBJ2-1; D may be TRBD2 (7 bases). The CDR3 extends over 15 amino acids. Germline CDR1 reads SGHRS; CDR2 reads YFSETQ. V shed 6 bases and J shed 0 bases, with 13 bases lying between them. The CDR3 reads CASKGGVSSYNEQFF. The CDR3 coding sequence is TGCGCCAGCAAAGGGGGGGTAAGCTCCTACAATGAGCAGTTCTTC.

This clonotype was seen more than once but under ten times. The V and J genes are TRBV20-1 and TRBJ2-7; 8 bases fit TRBD2. Trimming took 5 bases from V and 4 from J; bases not matched to a gene: 10. The CDR3 extends over 14 amino acids. Germline loops: CDR1 DFQATT, CDR2 SNEGSKA (reference sequence). The CDR3 spells CSAPRSGGSYEQYV. The DNA of the CDR3 is TGCAGTGCTCCGCGGAGCGGGGGTTCTTACGAGCAGTACGTC.

This clonotype was counted many times. This sequence joins TRBV19 and TRBJ1-5; D remains ambiguous. The CDR3 is 14 amino acids. The germline gives CDR1 LNHDA, CDR2 SQIVND (reference sequence). Trimming took 3 bases from V and 2 from J, leaving 8 bases between them. The CDR3 bases are TGTGCCAGTAGTATTCGGTCGGGCAATCAGCCCCAGCATTTT. Protein product: CASSIRSGNQPQHF. The complete variable domain, with remaining parts taken from reference TRBV19 and TRBJ1-5, reads DGGITQSPKYLFRKEGQNVTLSCEQNLNHDAMYWYRQDPGQGLRLIYYSQIVNDFQKGDIAEGYSVSREKKESFPLTVTSAQKNPTAFYLCASSIRSGNQPQHFGDGTRLSIL.

In its sample, this clonotype was seen many times. The V and J genes are TRBV27 and TRBJ1-4; a weak D match, TRBD1 (5 bases). V gave up 2 bases and J gave up 8 bases, with 21 bases separating them. Germline V gene sequence: CDR1 MNHEY, CDR2 SMNVEV (reference sequence). The CDR3 loop spans 17 amino acids. CDR3 amino acids: CASSLPPVAGREEKLFF. For the CDR3, the DNA is TGTGCCAGCAGTTTACCTCCCGTGGCAGGGCGGGAGGAAAAACTGTTTTTT. The full variable domain, completed using reference TRBV27 and TRBJ1-4, is EAQVTQNPRYLITVTGKKLTVTCSQNMNHEYMSWYRQDPGLGLRQIYYSMNVEVTDKGDVPEGYKVSRKEKRNFPLILESPSPNQTSLYFCASSLPPVAGREEKLFFGSGTQLSVL.

The genes are TRBV4-2 and TRBJ2-2; 8 bases line up with TRBD1. V trimming: 2 bases; J trimming: 1 base; junction bases outside the gene matches: 3. The CDR3 is 16 residues long. CDR1 LGHNA and CDR2 YNFKEQ come from the germline V gene. The CDR3: CASSQTGTGNTGELFF. DNA of the CDR3: TGTGCCAGCAGCCAAACCGGGACAGGGAACACCGGGGAGCTGTTTTTT.

In its sample, this clonotype was seen many times. CDR3 sequence (DNA): TGTGCCAGCAGCCGGGGGGCCCAGGAGACCCAGTACTTC. This sequence encodes CASSRGAQETQYF. The chain has TRBV11-2 and TRBJ2-5; D possibly corresponds to TRBD2 (7 bases). V was cut by 5 bases and J by 5 bases, with 12 bases left in between. Looked up from germline, CDR1 is SGHAT and CDR2 is FQNNGV. The CDR3 loop spans 13 amino acids.

This clonotype appeared many times. CDR3 bases: TGTGCCAGCTCACCCTCCTCGTCTTCCTCCTACAATGAGCAGTTCTTC. Residues: CASSPSSSSSYNEQFF. The genes are TRBV18 and TRBJ2-1, with D uncertain. The ends were cut back, 3 bases at V and 0 bases at J, with 12 bases in the middle. Germline-derived CDR1 and CDR2 are KGHSH and LQKENI. CDR3 length equals 16 residues.

This clonotype appeared a few times. The chain recombines TRBV19 with TRBJ1-2; TRBD1 is a possible D gene (5 bases). Germline V lookup: CDR1 LNHDA, CDR2 SQIVND (reference sequence). This CDR3 has 17 amino acids. V dropped 6 bases and J dropped 5 bases, with 25 bases sitting between them. The CDR3 nucleotides are TGTGCCAGTAGAGGGGTTCAACAGGACCGGAGCCTTTATGGCTACACCTTC. Its translation is CASRGVQQDRSLYGYTF.

This clonotype appeared a few times. This chain uses TRBV6-1 with TRBJ1-1; no clear D. CDR1 MNHNS and CDR2 SASEGT come from the germline V gene. This CDR3 region has 11 residues. V was pared by 7 bases and J by 6 bases, with 9 bases between. The CDR3 sequence is CASTPLSEAFF. The CDR3 nucleotides are TGTGCCAGCACCCCTCTATCTGAAGCTTTCTTT.

This clonotype was found many times. The chain recombines TRBV7-9 with TRBJ1-6; TRBD1 aligns across 9 bases. Germline lookup yields CDR1 SEHNR and CDR2 FQNEAQ (reference sequence). V shed 5 bases and J 10 bases; nucleotides not matched to a gene: 6. The CDR3 sequence is 14 residues long. The CDR3 protein is CASSIADRGSPLHF. The CDR3, as DNA: TGTGCCAGCAGCATTGCGGACAGGGGCTCACCCCTCCACTTT.

The CDR3 loop is CSVSRQGSEQYF. CDR3 sequence (DNA): TGCAGCGTATCCAGACAGGGTTCCGAGCAGTACTTC. The rearrangement uses TRBV29-1 and TRBJ2-7; 7 positions agree with TRBD1. From germline, CDR1 is SQVTM and CDR2 ANQGSEA. This CDR3 has 12 amino acids. Trimming took 6 bases from V and 6 from J; bases not matched to a gene: 8.

This sequence joins TRBV20-1 and TRBJ1-5, with unresolved D. CDR3 length equals 15 residues. With 0 bases removed from V and 11 bases from J, the gap between germline ends came to 20 bases. Germline CDR1 reads DFQATT; CDR2 reads SNEGSKA (reference sequence). The CDR3 protein is CSARDLTADVRSQHF. CDR3 sequence (DNA): TGCAGTGCTAGAGATCTAACAGCCGATGTGAGGTCCCAGCATTTT.

This clonotype was counted only a few times. J is TRBJ2-3 and V is TRBV24-1, with TRBD1 identical over 8 bases. CDR3 length equals 17 residues. Per the germline V gene, CDR1 is KGHDR and CDR2 is SFDVKD. V gave up 5 bases and J gave up 1 base; unmatched junction bases: 10. In nucleotides, the CDR3 is TGTGCCACCAGTGTTGGCGGCAGGGGGCCGCGCACAGATACGCAGTATTTT. Protein product: CATSVGGRGPRTDTQYF.

This clonotype was counted ten times or more. This rearrangement joins TRBV6-5 to TRBJ2-7; D gene ambiguous. This CDR3 is 13 amino acids long. The V end lost 6 bases, the J end lost 3 bases, and 12 bases lay between the germline ends. Germline V gives CDR1 MNHEY, CDR2 SVGAGI. In DNA, the CDR3 is TGTGCCAGCAGCCGAAGCTCAGACTACGAGCAGTACTTC. Translation: CASSRSSDYEQYF.

This clonotype was counted a few times. This rearrangement joins TRBV5-4 to TRBJ2-2; 11 bases match TRBD1. Germline CDR1 reads SGHNT; CDR2 reads YYREEE (reference sequence). The CDR3 has 18 residues. V lost 5 bases and J lost 6; bases outside the gene matches: 15. The DNA for the CDR3 is TGTGCCAGCAGGTCGGGACAGGGGGGCCTGGTCTTCTCCGGGGAGCTGTTTTTT. Its protein is CASRSGQGGLVFSGELFF.

This clonotype was observed many times. The rearrangement joins TRBV4-1 to TRBJ2-7; 7 bases match TRBD2. CDR3 length equals 15 residues. Losses at the gene ends were 0 bases for V and 2 bases for J; bases not matched to a gene: 4. CDR1 MGHRA and CDR2 YSYEKL come from the germline V gene. DNA of the CDR3: TGCGCCAGCAGCCAAGATCTGGCGGGGGCCTACGAGCAGTACTTC. Amino acids: CASSQDLAGAYEQYF.

This clonotype was counted between two and nine times. V and J are TRBV24-1 and TRBJ2-2; 8 bases are shared with TRBD2. Trimming at V came to 2 bases and at J to 7 bases, leaving 8 bases not matched to a gene. In germline, CDR1 is KGHDR, CDR2 SFDVKD. The CDR3 extends over 16 amino acids. CDR3 nucleotides: TGTGCCACCAGTGATTCCCGGACTAGCAGGGGCGGGGAGCTGTTTTTT. Translated: CATSDSRTSRGGELFF.

This clonotype was observed at least ten times. The V and J genes are TRBV7-9 and TRBJ1-1, with a tentative D call TRBD1 (5 bases). The germline V and J ends were trimmed by 4 bases and 6 bases, with 12 bases remaining between them. CDR1 and CDR2 from the germline V gene are SEHNR and FQNEAQ (reference sequence). The CDR3 is made up of 13 amino acids. CDR3 DNA sequence: TGTGCCAGCAGCTGGACGGGACGGGCTGAAGCTTTCTTT. This sequence encodes CASSWTGRAEAFF. The complete variable domain, with remaining parts taken from reference TRBV7-9 and TRBJ1-1, reads DTGVSQNPRHKITKRGQNVTFRCDPISEHNRLYWYRQTLGQGPEFLTYFQNEAQLEKSRLLSDRFSAERPKGSFSTLEIQRTEQGDSAMYLCASSWTGRAEAFFGQGTRLTVV.